This T cell receptor (beta chain) was recorded in a study of response to subunit inactivated influenza vaccine. CDR1 SEHNR and CDR2 FQNEAQ come from the germline V gene (reference sequence). Trimming left V 5 bases short and J 3 bases short, with 14 bases between. This CDR3 has 15 residues. TCRdb recomputed calls from the RT-PCR reads with MiXCR, one row per CDR3 protein. Seen here are roughly 540,000 distinct CDR3 sequences, around 25% observed once, and the top ten hold approximately 2.9%. The sample was also reused in another study, on T cells expressing NK-cell markers. That work states: cDNA encoding TCR beta was synthesized via 5'RACE template switching incorporating UMIs. The CD3+CD56-NKG2C+ fraction was also led by these clonotypes in a few donors.

The chain links TRBV7-9 to TRBJ1-5; D remains ambiguous. The origin of this receptor is a man aged 45-60 years who received an inactivated influenza vaccine. The material was CD4+ T cells sorted from PBMCs, obtained about 11 days after vaccination. The CDR3 DNA sequence: TGTGCCAGCAGCGCACGCGGGCAACCCAATCAGCCCCAGCATTTT. Amino acids: CASSARGQPNQPQHF.